The clone carrying this T cell receptor beta chain turned up a few times. Its antigen is currently unknown. Germline assignment: CDR1 KGHDR and CDR2 SFDVKD. The CDR3 runs 12 residues. V was cut by 5 bases and J by 7 bases, with 9 bases left in between. It was around 10 milliliters of peripheral blood that were drawn from each donor. These data are taken from a study of blood T cells in healthy people across ages. Overall study results and limits: Age showed a roughly linear inverse relationship with TCR beta diversity per million T cells.

Primers used in a second PCR of roughly 6 to 11 cycles were a sample-barcoded 5' primer and a J-beta primer mix. Each of the cDNA molecules was tagged by a template-switch adaptor with 12 random nucleotides. TCRdb ran MiXCR on the 5' RACE reads and lists one entry per CDR3 protein. The sample consists of 700,000 or so distinct CDR3 sequences, 22% of them appearing once. Sequences were obtained from blood. This TCR came from a man between 65 and 79 years old in good health. The chain combines TRBV24-1 with TRBJ2-3; no reliable D call. CDR3 amino acids: CATSVSGNTQYF. CDR3 in DNA: TGTGCCACCAGTGTATCTGGTAATACGCAGTATTTT.